Following are 10 T cell receptor beta chains from one sample sequenced in a study of CD8 T cells in ankylosing spondylitis. Study-wide results and caveats: What seemed typical of ankylosing spondylitis blood was a TCR beta motif built from roughly eight highly homologous variants.

TCRdb used MiXCR to reprocess the 5' RACE reads, holding one entry per CDR3 protein. The top ten clones hold over 15% of a sample with 670,000 or so distinct CDR3 sequences, roughly 19% of them seen once. These receptors' antigens are unknown. Specimen: blood, either unsorted or a sorted T cell fraction (not recorded which). Source of these receptors: a male donor with ankylosing spondylitis.

A few counts support this clonotype. J is TRBJ2-5 and V is TRBV12-5; TRBD2 might be the D (6 bases). Trimming stripped 3 bases from V and 1 base from J, with 24 bases between. The length of the CDR3 is 19 residues. In germline, CDR1 is LGHNT, CDR2 FRNRAP. CDR3 sequence (DNA): TGTGCTAGTGGTTTTGGAGGGCAGGGTGTAGGTCTAGGCCAAGAGACCCAGTACTTC. It codes for CASGFGGQGVGLGQETQYF.

The chain is built from TRBV29-1 and TRBJ2-1; TRBD2 matches at 7 bases. The V and J ends lost 0 bases and 0 bases, in that order; junction bases with no gene match: 14. This CDR3 spans 19 amino acids. Germline CDR1 is SQVTM and CDR2 is ANQGSEA. The CDR3 protein is CSVEDLSPSGSSSYNEQFF. CDR3 in DNA: TGCAGCGTTGAAGATCTTAGTCCTAGCGGCTCGAGCTCCTACAATGAGCAGTTCTTC.

The V call is TRBV20-1, the J call TRBJ2-2; TRBD1 is a possible D gene (5 bases). With 1 base removed from V and 4 bases from J, the gap between germline ends came to 16 bases. The CDR3 loop spans 16 amino acids. From germline, CDR1 is DFQATT and CDR2 SNEGSKA (reference sequence). The CDR3 bases are TGCAGTGCTAGAGCGGCAGGGCTCCCAGGCACCGGGGAGCTGTTTTTT. Encoded protein: CSARAAGLPGTGELFF.

The chain joins TRBV20-1 to TRBJ1-3, with 9 bases lining up with TRBD1. V was pared by 6 bases and J by 8 bases, with 8 bases of the junction left unmatched. The CDR3 has 13 residues. Germline loops: CDR1 DFQATT, CDR2 SNEGSKA (reference sequence). DNA of the CDR3: TGCAGTGCCGCCGGACAGGGGAGGTACACCATATATTTT. It is translated as CSAAGQGRYTIYF.

The chain is built from TRBV27 and TRBJ1-2; 7 bases are shared with TRBD1. The J segment lost 8 bases and the V segment lost 3 bases, leaving 9 bases of the junction unmatched. Germline V gene data show CDR1 as MNHEY and CDR2 as SMNVEV (reference sequence). This CDR3 has 14 amino acids. The CDR3 spells CASSFGAGGLGYTF. The CDR3, as DNA: TGTGCCAGCAGTTTCGGGGCAGGGGGGTTAGGCTACACCTTC.

This clonotype was counted ten times or more. The chain couples TRBV6-6 to TRBJ1-1; maybe TRBD1 (6 bases). Trimming removed 8 bases at V and 1 base at J, with 8 bases between. CDR3 length: 12 residues. Germline assignment: CDR1 MNHNY and CDR2 SVGAGI (reference sequence). Written as DNA, the CDR3 is TGTGCCAGCGGCAGGGGGAACACTGAAGCTTTCTTT. Its translation: CASGRGNTEAFF.

This chain links TRBV5-1 with TRBJ2-3, with no clear D. CDR1 SGHRS and CDR2 YFSETQ come from the germline V gene. Trimming removed 0 bases at V and 6 bases at J, with 11 bases between. The CDR3 has 14 amino acids. The CDR3 DNA sequence: TGCGCCAGCAGCTTGGGATCGGTTCGGGATACGCAGTATTTT. Translating it yields CASSLGSVRDTQYF.

This chain's CDR3 is CASSLVFVLAGAGTQYF. The CDR3 DNA is TGTGCCAGCAGCTTAGTTTTCGTACTAGCGGGGGCCGGGACCCAGTACTTC. The J gene is TRBJ2-5, the V gene TRBV7-2, with 11 bases lining up with TRBD2. Germline CDR1 is SGHTA and CDR2 is FQGNSA. The CDR3 has 17 residues. The V gene end was trimmed by 1 base and the J gene end by 7 bases; junction bases not matched to a gene: 11.

This clonotype was observed a few times. This rearrangement joins TRBV6-5 to TRBJ2-4; D might be TRBD2 (5 bases). Germline CDR1 reads MNHEY; CDR2 reads SVGAGI. V was clipped by 4 bases and J by 0 bases, with 10 bases between them. The CDR3 is 15 amino acids. CDR3 region: CASSFGGLAKNIQYF. CDR3 DNA sequence: TGTGCCAGCAGTTTCGGAGGATTAGCCAAAAACATTCAGTACTTC.

The rearrangement links TRBV4-3 to TRBJ2-7; D remains unclear. Trimming stripped 0 bases from V and 4 bases from J, with 19 bases between. The CDR3 length is 17 residues. Germline CDR1 reads LGHNA; CDR2 reads YSLEER. The CDR3 DNA follows: TGCGCCAGCAGCCAAGATTCTGGGGAAACGTGGGGTTACGAGCAGTACTTC. This gives the protein CASSQDSGETWGYEQYF.